The T cell receptor beta chain described here comes from a study of Graves' ophthalmopathy and Graves' hyperthyroidism listed by TCRdb under 2018. At the level of the whole study: Peripheral blood was collected before any treatment was given, at the time of initial diagnosis. TCR beta repertoire signatures were used to distinguish Graves' ophthalmopathy from Graves' hyperthyroidism and to predict progression to ophthalmopathy. In total, approximately 130 blood samples were TCR-sequenced: fewer than 50 ophthalmopathy, about 75 hyperthyroidism and some 17 hyperthyroidism-to-ophthalmopathy patients. To explore V-J signatures distinguishing ophthalmopathy from hyperthyroidism, a discovery set of roughly 100 patients (43 ophthalmopathy, 57 stable hyperthyroidism) was enrolled. An independent validation cohort comprised 18 hyperthyroidism patients and 15 to 17 patients who later progressed from hyperthyroidism to ophthalmopathy. In about six hyperthyroidism patients, the T-cell repertoires found in thyroid tissue were compared with those found in blood. After sampling, hyperthyroidism patients received methimazole starting at 30 mg daily, and ophthalmopathy patients received high-dose intravenous methylprednisolone. Summary of the overall study and its limitations: Ophthalmopathy was separated from stable hyperthyroidism by the 13-signature model with around 89% sensitivity and 81% to 84% specificity in cross-validation and with 80%/75% in the test set. Sample size was not statistically predetermined, and group allocation was not concealed from the investigators. In validation, the model predicted ophthalmopathy progression with less than 71% sensitivity and 72.22% specificity; 12 predicted patients were CT-confirmed with GO in a median of about 6.1 months. Most expanded thyroid clonotypes with frequency above 0.001 were also detected in blood, suggesting blood repertoires may reflect the thyroid immune response.

A patient counted as having stable hyperthyroidism if there was no progression to ophthalmopathy within 18 months of follow-up. Hyperthyroidism patients were newly diagnosed, were aged 18 to 65 years, and had a disease duration under 2 months. Anyone with other autoimmune diseases, uncontrolled infections, pregnancy or lactation was excluded from the study. Clinical symptoms, serum thyroxine, TRAb, thyroid ultrasound and orbital computed tomography were used for diagnosis. Using Ficoll-Paque density gradient centrifugation, PBMCs were isolated from 9.5 to 10 ml of fresh peripheral blood. Total RNA was extracted with Trizol reagent and quality-checked on an Agilent 2100 Bioanalyzer. TCR beta CDR3 regions were amplified from RNA transcripts for repertoire sequencing. The first round of RT-PCR was done with HTBI primers and the Qiagen OneStep RT-PCR kit, and was followed by a second round of multiplex PCR, then size selection and purification. The libraries underwent paired-end sequencing with 100 bp reads on an Illumina HiSeq2000. The original pipeline was this. SOAPnuke was used for read processing, and reads with adapters, uncalled bases, a mean Phred below 15, or no exact constant-primer or identifier match were discarded. COPE v1.2.5 was used to merge the high-quality paired reads. Unique nucleotide sequences were defined as clonotypes and aligned to IMGT TRB V, D and J references using MiTCR v1.1. The analysis was limited to V-J combinations with a frequency above 0.0001, which together covered 99.2% of repertoires. For each V-J combination, a TCR clonal expansion and chaos score was defined as F50 clonal expansion divided by the chaos observed in the TCRdist matrix. Welch's t-statistics and random forest were used to narrow the features down to over ten V-J combinations, which were then fed into a naive Bayes classifier. The similarity between thyroid and blood repertoires was quantified using the Morisita-Horn index. TCRdb reworked the public reads: Q25 trimming with fastp, MiXCR clone assembly, productive beta chains retained. Here each entry gathers all rows of one CDR3 protein and keeps the most common genes and DNA. TCRdb, rather than the study authors, made the V and J calls. In all, the sample holds about 370,000 distinct CDR3 sequences, and approximately 18% of those were seen once. The top ten hold 2% to 3% of the sample.

The table lists this clonotype with many counts. Its binding antigen is unknown. Per-base qualities were not stored, and no clone one base away is much larger. The germline ends are 12 bases apart after V is trimmed by 6 bases and J by 0 bases. The cysteine opens and the phenylalanine closes a CDR3 of 14 amino acids. The CDR3 DNA has 42 bases and is translated from base 1. The germline V gene gives CDR1 as MDHEN and CDR2 as SYDVKM. Sequencing was performed on peripheral blood. The chain uses TRBV28 and TRBJ2-7, with a tentative D gene TRBD2 over 5 matching bases. The TCR comes from an adult woman with stable Graves' hyperthyroidism. The CDR3: CASRPRGGSYEQYF. DNA sequence: TGTGCCAGCAGACCTCGGGGTGGCTCCTACGAGCAGTACTTC.